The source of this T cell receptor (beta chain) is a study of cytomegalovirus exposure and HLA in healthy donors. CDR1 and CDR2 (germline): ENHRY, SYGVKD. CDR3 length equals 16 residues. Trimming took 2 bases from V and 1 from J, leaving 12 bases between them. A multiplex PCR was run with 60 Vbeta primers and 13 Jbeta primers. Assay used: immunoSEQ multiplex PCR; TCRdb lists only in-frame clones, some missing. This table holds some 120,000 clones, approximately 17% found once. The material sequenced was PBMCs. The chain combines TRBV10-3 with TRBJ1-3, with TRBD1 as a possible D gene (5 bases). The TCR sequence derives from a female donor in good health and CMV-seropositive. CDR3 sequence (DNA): TGTGCCATCAGTGAGAGCTTCCAGGGATCTGGAAACACCATATATTTT. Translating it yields CAISESFQGSGNTIYF.